The entry below describes one T cell receptor beta chain. Its antigen is not known. Profiling relied on immunoSEQ multiplex PCR, and the TCRdb table lists in-frame clones only, not all of them. The data hold over 15,000 clones, with roughly 78% observed a single time. The sample comes from a study of neoadjuvant anti-PD-1 for oral cavity cancer. Across the whole study: Patients without progression received a fourth nivolumab dose around day 43, then surgical resection on days 50-56. Study results and caveats: Higher pretreatment Treg/Th17 ratios tracked higher pretreatment blood clonality.

Patients had newly diagnosed, untreated stage II-IVA oral cavity squamous cell carcinoma. Germline CDR1 and CDR2: GTSNPN and SVGIG (reference sequence). The V end was cut by 0 bases, the J end by 2 bases, with 10 bases between. This CDR3 spans 14 amino acids. The input for sequencing was PBMCs, taken before nivolumab (anti-PD-1) treatment. The chain is built from TRBV30 and TRBJ1-2; D is unresolved. The sequence came from a person between 40 and 80 years old with oral cavity squamous cell carcinoma. The CDR3 nucleotides are TGTGCCTGGAGTGTACTGGGCAAGAACTATGGCTACACCTTC. Encoded protein: CAWSVLGKNYGYTF.